One and the same sample provided the 21 T cell receptor beta chains below, sequenced in a study of tumor-infiltrating lymphocytes in primary liver carcinoma. From unsorted bulk tissue weighing about 18-30 mg, DNA and RNA were co-extracted. Researchers generated TCR beta cDNA from about 460 ng of total RNA, relying on a constant-region primer. Construction of TCR beta libraries relied on three successive nested multiplex PCR rounds employing slightly modified ARM-PCR. Primers for the first two PCR rounds were TRBV1-TRBV30 forward primers and a C-beta reverse primer (approximately 10 cycles per round). Via MiXCR, TCRdb re-called the multiplex PCR reads, giving one row per CDR3 protein. The sample lists 100,000 or so distinct CDR3 sequences, roughly 80% occurring once. The specimen sequenced was liver tumor tissue from sampling region 3. Described subset: tumor region T3, left-lateral pole. The receptors shown here come from a middle-aged man with primary liver carcinoma and hepatitis B virus infection.

The table lists this clonotype with a few counts. The chain employs TRBV14 and TRBJ1-6; D not certain. The V gene lost 4 bases and the J gene lost 15 bases, with 19 bases spanning the gap. Germline V gene lookup returns CDR1 SGHDN and CDR2 FVKESK. The CDR3 sequence is 14 residues long. Here the CDR3 reads CASSLGRERAHLHF. The DNA for the CDR3 is TGTGCCAGCAGCCTAGGGAGGGAAAGGGCACACCTCCACTTT.

This sequence joins TRBV28 and TRBJ2-7; perhaps TRBD2 as D (7 bases). CDR1 is MDHEN and CDR2 is SYDVKM in the germline V gene. The CDR3 has 15 amino acids. V shed 6 bases and J shed 2 bases, with 17 bases lying between them. CDR3 sequence reads: CASSWGGALTYEQYF. DNA for the CDR3: TGTGCCAGCAGCTGGGGGGGCGCTCTCACCTACGAGCAGTACTTC. Using reference TRBV28 and TRBJ2-7 for the parts outside the CDR3, the full variable domain is DVKVTQSSRYLVKRTGEKVFLECVQDMDHENMFWYRQDPGLGLRLIYFSYDVKMKEKGDIPEGYSVSREKKERFSLILESASTNQTSMYLCASSWGGALTYEQYFGPGTRLTVT.

Turning to this clonotype: The CDR3 carries no conserved terminal phenylalanine or tryptophan, so it likely arises from a read error. The chain has TRBV6-2 or TRBV6-3 and TRBJ2-5; unclear D gene. V was pared by 7 bases and J by 1 base, with 13 bases between. Germline V gene sequence: CDR1 MNHEY, CDR2 SVGEGT. The CDR3 contains 14 residues. The CDR3 DNA sequence: TGTGCCAGCATCCTGGACGGCCGCCAAGAGACCCAGTACTCC. It translates to CASILDGRQETQYS.

On this clonotype itself: The germline gene is not matched at one end of the junction; a read error may be the cause. The J gene is TRBJ2-3, the V gene TRBV6-1, with D tentatively TRBD1 (6 bases). Germline V lookup: CDR1 MNHNS, CDR2 SASEGT. The CDR3 spans 20 residues. DNA of the CDR3: TGTGCCAGCAGTGGGTTCCCGGGACACACAAATCAAGCTAGCACAGATACGCAGTTTTTT. This translates into CASSGFPGHTNQASTDTQFF.

V usage is TRBV11-1 and J usage is TRBJ2-3, with D perhaps matching TRBD1 (5 bases). TRBJ1-5 matches the DNA end more closely, so the J call is doubtful. The CDR3 runs 19 residues. Germline assignment: CDR1 SGHAT and CDR2 FQDESV (reference sequence). The CDR3 sequence is CASSSGGSSVGVRTDTQHF. Here the CDR3 DNA reads TGTGCCAGCAGTTCTGGGGGAAGCTCTGTTGGAGTCCGCACAGATACGCAGCATTTT.

As regards this clonotype: Sequence at one end of the junction differs from germline and may be a read error. This rearrangement joins TRBV12-5 to TRBJ2-7; tentative D call: TRBD2 (5 bases). The DNA end lines up better with TRBJ2-1; the J call may be wrong. The germline V gene encodes CDR1 LGHNT and CDR2 FRNRAP. This CDR3 is 13 amino acids long. The CDR3 DNA sequence: TGTGCCAGTGAGGGAACCGGTTCCTACGTGCAGTTCTTC. Translating it yields CASEGTGSYVQFF.

In regard to this clonotype: This may be a read error, as it is one base from a much larger clone. V usage is TRBV29-1 and J usage is TRBJ2-1; unclear D gene. The CDR3 contains 14 residues. Germline V gene sequence: CDR1 SQVTM, CDR2 ANQGSEA. The CDR3 spells CGHRTNGDCNEQFF. The CDR3 nucleotides read TGCGGTCACCGTACTAACGGAGACTGCAATGAGCAGTTCTTC.

With respect to this clonotype: The junction shows a germline mismatch at one end, possibly a read error. V is TRBV12-3 or TRBV12-4 and J is TRBJ1-2; D perhaps matches TRBD1 (5 bases). This CDR3 region has 13 residues. CDR3 loop: CANSSWDGGDYTF. The CDR3 bases are TGTGCCAACAGTTCCTGGGACGGGGGGGACTACACCTTC.

Note on this clonotype: Given the absence of the conserved phenylalanine or tryptophan at the CDR3 end, a read error is likely. The gene calls are TRBV11-3 and TRBJ2-7, with TRBD1 identical over 7 bases. This CDR3 comprises 13 residues. Per germline, CDR1 SGHNT and CDR2 YENEEA. CDR3 loop: CANSVGQSYDQYL. The CDR3 DNA follows: TGTGCCAACAGCGTGGGACAGTCCTACGATCAGTACTTA.

Regarding this clonotype: This may arise from a read error, as a much more abundant clone is one base away. The chain combines TRBV5-1 with TRBJ2-2; possibly TRBD2 for D (6 bases). The germline V gene encodes CDR1 SGHRS and CDR2 YFSETQ. This CDR3 is built from 14 residues. CDR3: CASSLERVPGGLFF. CDR3 nucleotides: TGCGCCAGCAGCTTGGAGCGGGTACCCGGGGGGCTGTTTTTT.

The rearrangement uses TRBV29-1 and TRBJ2-3, with D unclear. This CDR3 spans 14 amino acids. Germline-derived CDR1 and CDR2 are SQVTM and ANQGSEA. The V end was cut by 3 bases, the J end by 2 bases, with 12 bases between. The CDR3 sequence: CSVELAHTTDTQYF. CDR3 bases: TGCAGCGTTGAGTTGGCTCATACCACAGATACGCAGTATTTT.

As for this clonotype: One junction end does not reproduce the germline sequence, and a read error may be involved. The chain recombines TRBV10-3 with TRBJ2-3; 8 bases line up with TRBD1. The V gene's germline CDR1 is ENHRY and CDR2 SYGVKD. The CDR3 has 16 residues. CDR3 in DNA: TGTGCCATCAGTCAGTCCTCCGACAGGGGCACAGATACGCATTATTTT. Protein sequence: CAISQSSDRGTDTHYF.

On this clonotype itself: At one boundary the junction diverges from the germline segment, which might be a read error. This chain uses TRBV6-5 with TRBJ1-3, with 8 positions matching TRBD1. This CDR3 has 18 amino acids. Germline values: CDR1 MNHEY, CDR2 SVGAGI. In DNA, the CDR3 is TGTGCCAGCAGCCACGGTCCGAGGACAGGGATCGCTGGAAACATCATATATTTT. This codes for CASSHGPRTGIAGNIIYF.

For this clonotype: A read error may produce the germline difference seen at one junction end. V usage is TRBV6-6 and J usage is TRBJ2-2; the D gene is possibly TRBD2 (6 bases). The CDR3 has 15 residues. Germline V gene lookup returns CDR1 MNHNY and CDR2 SVGAGI (reference sequence). CDR3 in DNA: TGTACCAGCAGTCCCGGTGGGGCGAACACCGGGGGGCTGTTTTTT. Translated: CTSSPGGANTGGLFF.

Worth noting for this clonotype: The junction departs from germline at one end; a sequencing error may be responsible. The V gene is TRBV29-1, the J gene TRBJ1-2; D perhaps matches TRBD1 (6 bases). Germline CDR1 is SQVTM and CDR2 is ANQGSEA. The CDR3 has 13 amino acids. This CDR3 reads CSVFGQTNHGYTF. Here the CDR3 DNA reads TGCAGCGTTTTCGGACAGACCAACCATGGCTACACTTTC.

Concerning this clonotype: The junction and the germline gene differ at one end; a read error may be behind it. V gene TRBV14 combines with J gene TRBJ1-3, with D possibly matching TRBD1 (5 bases). The CDR3 covers 15 residues. In germline, CDR1 is SGHDN, CDR2 FVKESK. CDR3 sequence (DNA): TGTGCCAACAGCCAAGTTGAGGGGACTGGAAACACCATATATTTT. Translated: CANSQVEGTGNTIYF.

In regard to this clonotype: The junction differs from germline at one of its ends, possibly a read error. V is TRBV6-1 and J is TRBJ1-5; D remains unclear. This CDR3 is 15 amino acids long. The germline CDR1 and CDR2 sequences are MNHNS and SASEGT. This CDR3 is CATHVERFSNQPQHF. CDR3 in DNA: TGCGCAACCCACGTGGAGCGGTTTAGCAATCAGCCCCAGCATTTT.

Regarding this clonotype: This may arise from a read error, as a much more abundant clone is one base away. The chain combines TRBV28 with TRBJ1-2; the match to TRBD1 covers 10 bases. Per germline, CDR1 MDHEN and CDR2 SYDVKM. Trimming cost V 7 bases and J 7 bases; bases outside gene matches: 9. The CDR3 runs to 14 residues. This CDR3 reads CASNETGGLIGYTF. The CDR3 DNA sequence: TGTGCCAGCAATGAGACAGGGGGCCTAATTGGCTACACCTTC.

Details on this clonotype: The conserved closing phenylalanine or tryptophan is absent in this CDR3, likely reflecting a read error. The DNA is omitted, as the CDR3 cannot be located on it reliably, and the CDR3 follows TCRdb's listing. This chain uses TRBV11-1 with TRBJ1-6; TRBD1, as called in the table, went unchecked against the DNA. The CDR3 comprises 13 residues, both ends counted. Germline lookup yields CDR1 SGHAT and CDR2 FQDESV (reference sequence). CDR3 residues: CASSRTLVSPLYL.

Comment on this clonotype: Mismatch with germline at one junction end may stem from a read error. The rearrangement joins TRBV11-2 to TRBJ2-1; TRBD2 matches at 11 bases. CDR3 length: 13 residues. Germline CDR1 SGHAT, CDR2 FQNNGV. The CDR3 region is CALPGNSGREQFF. The CDR3 DNA reads TGTGCCCTCCCCGGGAATAGCGGGAGGGAGCAATTCTTC. The full variable domain, in which reference TRBV11-2 and TRBJ2-1 provide the parts outside the CDR3, is EAGVAQSPRYKIIEKRQSVAFWCNPISGHATLYWYQQILGQGPKLLIQFQNNGVVDDSQLPKDRFSAERLKGVDSTLKIQPAKLEDSAVYLCALPGNSGREQFFGPGTRLTVL.

Many counts were recorded for this clonotype. The gene calls are TRBV28 and TRBJ1-3; the D gene is possibly TRBD1 (6 bases). There are 15 residues in the CDR3. Trimming took 6 bases from V and 2 from J, leaving 14 bases between them. CDR1 is MDHEN, CDR2 SYDVKM, per germline. The chain's CDR3 is CASSPLTGTGNTIYF. CDR3 sequence (DNA): TGTGCCAGCAGCCCTTTGACAGGAACTGGAAACACCATATATTTT.